This TCR beta chain stems from a study of cytomegalovirus exposure and HLA in healthy donors. Study-wide findings and caveats: Donors were assumed by presence/absence analyses to have roughly uniform sequencing depth. Using a false discovery rate of 0.05, a later analysis showed that approximately 17,000 TCR beta sequences were associated with HLA alleles. Over 150 TCR beta chains were listed as cytomegalovirus-associated.

Researchers ran the PCR with 60 Vbeta and 13 Jbeta primers. The method was immunoSEQ multiplex PCR; TCRdb's version includes in-frame clones alone and lacks a portion of them. The sample has 120,000 or so clones, 77% seen once; the top ten hold roughly 5.2%. This clone was counted between two and nine times. The target antigen is unknown. The CDR3 is made up of 13 amino acids. CDR1 and CDR2 from the germline V gene are SGHRS and YFSETQ. With 1 base clipped from V and 8 bases from J, the junction kept 4 bases outside the gene matches. The specimen sequenced was PBMCs. This chain uses TRBV5-1 with TRBJ1-2, with TRBD1 matching over 8 bases. The TCR was taken from a man aged 18 to 29 in good health and CMV-seropositive. As DNA, the CDR3 is TGCGCCAGCAGCTTGACAGGGGGTGAAGGCTACACCTTC. It is translated as CASSLTGGEGYTF.